This T cell receptor (beta chain) comes out of a study of cytomegalovirus exposure and HLA in healthy donors. Study-level points and caveats: The majority of CMV-associated TCR beta chains were reported as apparently HLA-restricted in a later analysis.

The PCR used 60 Vbeta and 13 Jbeta primers. Clones were sequenced by immunoSEQ multiplex PCR, and TCRdb holds only the in-frame ones, with some missing. The sample has some 140,000 clones; about four fifths are singletons. V shed 0 bases and J 4 bases; nucleotides not matched to a gene: 5. The germline CDR1 and CDR2 sequences are LGHNA and YNFKEQ. The CDR3 loop spans 15 amino acids. This clone occurred a few times. Its target is unknown. Sequences were obtained from PBMCs. This receptor was identified in a man aged 25-40 years in good health. V usage is TRBV4-2 and J usage is TRBJ2-7, with 8 bases that match TRBD2. The CDR3 DNA is TGTGCCAGCAGCCAAGACGTCCAGCGGGAGTACGAGCAGTACTTC. It translates to CASSQDVQREYEQYF.